This T cell receptor (beta chain) is drawn from a study of Ad26.COV2.S vaccination and SARS-CoV-2 variants. V was pared by 0 bases and J by 1 base, with 4 bases of the junction left unmatched. This CDR3 region has 16 residues. Germline CDR1 is SGHTS and CDR2 is YDEGEE. Libraries were prepared by immunoSEQ multiplex PCR; TCRdb keeps only in-frame clonotypes and omits some of them. Of a few hundred thousand clones listed, roughly 90% are singletons. Treatment indicated: roughly 20 received Ad26.COV2.S at low or high dose, single or two shots; roughly five received placebo; per-sample allocation not given. On day 63 after the first injection, vaccine and placebo recipients gave samples.

Sequencing was performed on peripheral blood, taken in a trial of Ad26.COV2.S vaccine versus placebo. The receptor was isolated from a person between 18 and 60 years old who received the Ad26.COV2.S COVID-19 vaccine or a placebo. The rearrangement uses TRBV5-8 and TRBJ1-1; the match to TRBD1 covers 9 bases. The CDR3, as DNA: TGTGCCAGCAGCTTGGGGCCGGGACAGGGGAACACTGAAGCTTTCTTT. This gives the protein CASSLGPGQGNTEAFF.